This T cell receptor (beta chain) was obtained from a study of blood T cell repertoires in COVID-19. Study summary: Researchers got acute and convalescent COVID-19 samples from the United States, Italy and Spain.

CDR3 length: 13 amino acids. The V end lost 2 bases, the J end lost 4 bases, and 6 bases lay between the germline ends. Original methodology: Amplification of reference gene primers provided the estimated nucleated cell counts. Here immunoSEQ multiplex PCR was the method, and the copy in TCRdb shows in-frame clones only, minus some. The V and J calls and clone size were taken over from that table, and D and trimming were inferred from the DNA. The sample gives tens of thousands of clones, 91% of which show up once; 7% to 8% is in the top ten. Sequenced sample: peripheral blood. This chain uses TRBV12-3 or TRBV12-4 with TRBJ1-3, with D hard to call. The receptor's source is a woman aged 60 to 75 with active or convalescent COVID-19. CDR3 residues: CASSLTEGNTIYF. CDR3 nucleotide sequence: TGTGCCAGCAGTTTAACTGAGGGAAACACCATATATTTT.